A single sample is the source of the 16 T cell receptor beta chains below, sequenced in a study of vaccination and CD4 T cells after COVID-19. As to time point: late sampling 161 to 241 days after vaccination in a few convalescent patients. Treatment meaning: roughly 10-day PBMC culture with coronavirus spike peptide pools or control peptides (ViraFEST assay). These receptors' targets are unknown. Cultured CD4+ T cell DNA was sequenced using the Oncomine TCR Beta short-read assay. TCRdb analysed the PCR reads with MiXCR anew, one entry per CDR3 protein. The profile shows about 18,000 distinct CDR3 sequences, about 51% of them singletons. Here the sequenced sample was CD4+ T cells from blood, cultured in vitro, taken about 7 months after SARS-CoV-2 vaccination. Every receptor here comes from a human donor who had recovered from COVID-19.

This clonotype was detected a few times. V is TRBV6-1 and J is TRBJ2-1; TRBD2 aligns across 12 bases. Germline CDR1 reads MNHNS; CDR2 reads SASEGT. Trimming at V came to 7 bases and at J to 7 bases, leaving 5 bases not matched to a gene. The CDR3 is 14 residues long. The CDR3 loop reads CASTSGLAGNEQFF. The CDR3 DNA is TGTGCCAGCACTTCTGGACTAGCGGGGAATGAGCAGTTCTTC.

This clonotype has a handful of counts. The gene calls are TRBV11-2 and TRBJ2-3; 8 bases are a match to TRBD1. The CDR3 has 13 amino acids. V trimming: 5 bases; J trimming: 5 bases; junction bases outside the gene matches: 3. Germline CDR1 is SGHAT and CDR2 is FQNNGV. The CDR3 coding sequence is TGTGCCAGCAGCCCCACAGGGGGAGATACGCAGTATTTT. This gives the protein CASSPTGGDTQYF.

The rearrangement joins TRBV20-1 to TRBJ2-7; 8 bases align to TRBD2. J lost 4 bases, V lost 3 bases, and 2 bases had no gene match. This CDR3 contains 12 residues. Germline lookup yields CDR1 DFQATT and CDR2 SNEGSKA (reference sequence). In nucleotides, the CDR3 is TGCAGTGCTAGCGGGAGGGCGTACGAGCAGTACTTC. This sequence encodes CSASGRAYEQYF.

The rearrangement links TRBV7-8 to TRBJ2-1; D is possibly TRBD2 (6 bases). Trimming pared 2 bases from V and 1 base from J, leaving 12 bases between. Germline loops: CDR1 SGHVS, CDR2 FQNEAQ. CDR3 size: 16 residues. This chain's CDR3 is CASSLMAGRSYNEQFF. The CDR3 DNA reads TGTGCCAGCAGCTTAATGGCGGGACGATCCTACAATGAGCAGTTCTTC.

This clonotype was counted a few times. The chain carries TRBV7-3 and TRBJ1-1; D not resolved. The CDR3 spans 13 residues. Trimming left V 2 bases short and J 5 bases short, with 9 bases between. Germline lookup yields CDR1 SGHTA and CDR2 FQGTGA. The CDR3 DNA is TGTGCCAGCAGCTTACAGGTTAGGACTGAAGCTTTCTTT. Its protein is CASSLQVRTEAFF.

The CDR3 DNA follows: TGTGCCAGCAAACCGGGGCACTTGAACACTGAAGCTTTCTTT. This gives the protein CASKPGHLNTEAFF. The rearrangement joins TRBV7-3 to TRBJ1-1; D is possibly TRBD1 (5 bases). The V end was cut by 7 bases, the J end by 0 bases, with 12 bases between. The germline CDR1 and CDR2 sequences are SGHTA and FQGTGA. The CDR3 has 14 amino acids.

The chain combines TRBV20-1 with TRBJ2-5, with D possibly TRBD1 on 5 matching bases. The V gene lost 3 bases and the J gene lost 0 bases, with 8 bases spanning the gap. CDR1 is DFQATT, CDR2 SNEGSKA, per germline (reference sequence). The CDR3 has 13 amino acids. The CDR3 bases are TGCAGTGCTAGGGGGCCTTACCAAGAGACCCAGTACTTC. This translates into CSARGPYQETQYF.

CDR3 DNA sequence: TGTGCCAGCAGACGGACAGGGTTGAGCACCGGGGAGCTGTTTTTT. Encoded protein: CASRRTGLSTGELFF. This chain joins TRBV6-5 and TRBJ2-2, with 8 bases that match TRBD1. Germline values: CDR1 MNHEY, CDR2 SVGAGI. This CDR3 has 15 amino acids. V was clipped by 6 bases and J by 4 bases; unmatched bases: 7.

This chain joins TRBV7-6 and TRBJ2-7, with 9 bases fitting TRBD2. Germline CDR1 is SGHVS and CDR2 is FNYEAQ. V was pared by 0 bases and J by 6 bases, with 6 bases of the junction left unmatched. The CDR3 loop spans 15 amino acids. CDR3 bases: TGTGCCAGCAGCTTAGCCGGGACTAGCTCGGGCGAGCAGTACTTC. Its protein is CASSLAGTSSGEQYF.

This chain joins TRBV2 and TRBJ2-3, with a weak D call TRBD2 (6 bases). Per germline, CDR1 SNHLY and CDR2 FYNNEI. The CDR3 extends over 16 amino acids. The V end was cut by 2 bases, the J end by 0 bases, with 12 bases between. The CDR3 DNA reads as TGTGCCAGCAGTGAACGGCGTCTAGCGAGCACAGATACGCAGTATTTT. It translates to CASSERRLASTDTQYF.

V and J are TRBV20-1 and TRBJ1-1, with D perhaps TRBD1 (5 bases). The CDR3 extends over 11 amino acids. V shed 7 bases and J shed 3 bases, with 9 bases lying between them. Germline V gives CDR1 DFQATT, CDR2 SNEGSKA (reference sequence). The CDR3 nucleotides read TGCAGTGTCCCGGGGGACACTGAAGCTTTCTTT. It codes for CSVPGDTEAFF.

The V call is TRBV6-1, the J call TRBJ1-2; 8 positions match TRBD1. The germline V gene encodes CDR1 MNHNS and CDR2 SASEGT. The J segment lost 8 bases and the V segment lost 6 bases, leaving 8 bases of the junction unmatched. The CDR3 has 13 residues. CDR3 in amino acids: CASSPTGGPGYTF. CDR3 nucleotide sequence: TGTGCCAGCAGCCCTACAGGGGGTCCAGGCTACACCTTC.

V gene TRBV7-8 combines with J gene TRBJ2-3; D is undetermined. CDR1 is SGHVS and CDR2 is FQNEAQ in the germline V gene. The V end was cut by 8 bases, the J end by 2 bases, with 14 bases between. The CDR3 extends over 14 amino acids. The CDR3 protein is CASAWATTTDTQYF. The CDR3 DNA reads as TGTGCCAGCGCCTGGGCGACGACCACAGATACGCAGTATTTT. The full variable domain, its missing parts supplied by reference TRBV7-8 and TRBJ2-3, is GAGVSQSPRYKVAKRGQDVALRCDPISGHVSLFWYQQALGQGPEFLTYFQNEAQLDKSGLPSDRFFAERPEGSVSTLKIQRTQQEDSAVYLCASAWATTTDTQYFGPGTRLTVL.

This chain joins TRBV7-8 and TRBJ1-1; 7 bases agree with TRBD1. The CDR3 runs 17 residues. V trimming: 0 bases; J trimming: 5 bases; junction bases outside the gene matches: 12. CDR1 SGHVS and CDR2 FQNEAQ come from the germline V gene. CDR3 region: CASSLAIDRVYGTEAFF. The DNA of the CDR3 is TGTGCCAGCAGCTTAGCAATCGACAGGGTTTACGGGACTGAAGCTTTCTTT.

In DNA, the CDR3 is TGTGCCAGCTCTCCGACAGGGGGCTTGAGTGGCTACACCTTC. Translated: CASSPTGGLSGYTF. The V and J genes are TRBV18 and TRBJ1-2, with TRBD1 matching 10 bases. The V gene end was trimmed by 6 bases and the J gene end by 7 bases; junction bases not matched to a gene: 8. Germline CDR1 KGHSH, CDR2 LQKENI. The CDR3 loop spans 14 amino acids.

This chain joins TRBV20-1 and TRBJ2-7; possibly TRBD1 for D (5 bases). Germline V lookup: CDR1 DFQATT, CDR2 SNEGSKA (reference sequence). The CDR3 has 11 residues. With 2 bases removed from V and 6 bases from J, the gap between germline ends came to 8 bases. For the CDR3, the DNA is TGCAGTGCTAGATCAGGGTTCGAGCAGTACTTC. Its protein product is CSARSGFEQYF.